The T cell receptor beta chain described here comes from a study of blood T cell repertoires in COVID-19 (dated by TCRdb to 2020 to 2022). Some background on the complete study: Samples from collaborators originated in the United States, Italy and Spain and spanned both the acute and convalescent phases of COVID-19. Samples came from the ongoing ImmuneRACE study (first 160 participants) plus 1,254 subjects from 6 global collaborators. Subjects who had been exposed to COVID-19, were actively infected with it, or had recovered from it provided the deeply sampled blood TCRbeta repertoires that made up the dataset. A freely available public database, intended as a resource for researchers studying the immune response to SARS-CoV-2, is where the repertoires were released. Sample metadata almost always included a de-identified subject ID, COVID-19 status, age in years and sex. The material from the prospective study consisted of cDNA or gDNA derived from T cells, B-cell-depleted T cells, or PBMCs. Where available, HLA class I and class II types were obtained from metadata supplied by the sample provider rather than from assay-based typing.

To note about this clone: Its recognized antigen is unknown. The sample holds no much larger clone one base away, and base qualities are not on file.

Its CDR3 holds 18 amino acids, cysteine through phenylalanine. Only the CDR3 region is kept as DNA, spanning 54 bases read in frame from base 1. The immunoSEQ Assay, a bias-controlled multiplex PCR, was used to amplify TCRbeta CDR3 regions from genomic DNA. Per the authors' processing: The number of nucleated cells in each sample was estimated from the amplification of reference gene primers within the assay. Sequence reads were collapsed and filtered to measure the absolute abundance of every unique TCRbeta CDR3 rearrangement. For each sample, productive Simpson clonality was calculated as the square root of Simpson's diversity index over productive rearrangements. TCRdb provides this immuneACCESS table in a form limited to in-frame rearrangements. Some clones are lacking; in checked studies, under half of them reflect an unresolved V gene, and why the rest are absent is not known. V and J calls plus clone size are reproduced from that table; the DNA served to infer D and trimming. Recorded for this sample are some 250,000 clones; roughly 84% of them occurred a single time. The ten largest clonotypes hold approximately 4.4% of the sample.

Paper-wide results and their limitations: How much clinical and demographic metadata was included differed by source and by participant, and the metadata was provided uncurated.

Each collaborating institution followed its own protocols to collect whole blood in K2EDTA tubes. Collaborator samples were shipped for TCRbeta analysis as frozen whole blood, isolated PBMCs, or DNA extracted from either sample type. The rearrangement combines TRBV21-1 with TRBJ2-7; TRBD1, the table's D call, lacks a check against the DNA. TRBV21-1 is listed as a pseudogene. The sequence derives from a man between 45 and 60 years old with active or convalescent COVID-19. The sequencing sample was made of peripheral blood. The CDR3 is CASSAGQGTVKGDYEQYF. The sequence in DNA is TGTGCCAGCAGCGCGGGACAGGGAACAGTGAAGGGGGACTACGAGCAGTACTTC.